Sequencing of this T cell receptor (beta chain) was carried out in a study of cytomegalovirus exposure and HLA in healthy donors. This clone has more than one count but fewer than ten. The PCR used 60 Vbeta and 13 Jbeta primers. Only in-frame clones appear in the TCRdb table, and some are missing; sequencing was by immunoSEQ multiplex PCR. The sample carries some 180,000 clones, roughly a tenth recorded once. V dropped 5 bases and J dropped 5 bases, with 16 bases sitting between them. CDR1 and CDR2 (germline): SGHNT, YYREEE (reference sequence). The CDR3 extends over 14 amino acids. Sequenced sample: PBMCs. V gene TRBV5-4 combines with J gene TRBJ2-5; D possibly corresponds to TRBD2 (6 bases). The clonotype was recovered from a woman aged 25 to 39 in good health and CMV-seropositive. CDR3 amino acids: CASRVRDFWETQYF. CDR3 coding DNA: TGTGCCAGCAGGGTCCGGGACTTTTGGGAGACCCAGTACTTC.